Following are 22 T cell receptor beta chains from one sample sequenced in a study of T cell responses to AZD1222 COVID-19 vaccine. Using immunoSEQ multiplex PCR, the repertoire was profiled, and TCRdb retains in-frame clones only, with some absent. Of about 130,000 clones detected, 84% appear once; the ten largest clones hold roughly 4%. Sequenced material: peripheral blood, taken on day 0 of AZD1222 vaccination. The receptors stem from an adult in good health.

The rearrangement uses TRBV21-1 and TRBJ1-4. TRBV21-1 is classified as a pseudogene. The CDR3 is made up of 15 amino acids. CDR3 sequence: CASSLRVCSHEKLFF. The CDR3 DNA is TGTGCCAGCAGCCTGAGGGTTTGCTCGCATGAAAAACTGTTTTTT.

The rearrangement joins TRBV18 to TRBJ2-7; no firm D call. The CDR3 totals 14 residues. The V gene's germline CDR1 is KGHSH and CDR2 LQKENI. The V end lost 6 bases, the J end lost 0 bases, and 12 bases lay between the germline ends. This chain's CDR3 is CASSRGRTSYEQYF. Written as DNA, the CDR3 is TGTGCCAGCTCTCGCGGACGAACCTCCTACGAGCAGTACTTC.

The rearrangement uses TRBV24-1 and TRBJ2-1, with D unclear. CDR1 KGHDR and CDR2 SFDVKD come from the germline V gene. The CDR3 runs to 15 residues. V gave up 5 bases and J gave up 8 bases, with 18 bases separating them. The CDR3 region is CATSARDRSRDEQFF. CDR3 DNA sequence: TGTGCCACCAGTGCCCGAGACCGGAGCCGGGATGAGCAGTTCTTC.

The chain joins TRBV5-1 to TRBJ1-3, with 10 bases that match TRBD1. The CDR3 is made up of 19 amino acids. The V segment lost 1 base and the J segment 0 bases; nucleotides outside the gene matches: 10. Per germline, CDR1 SGHRS and CDR2 YFSETQ. The CDR3 nucleotides are TGCGCCAGCAGCTTGTTGGGACAGGGGTCTTTGAGCTCTGGAAACACCATATATTTT. This sequence encodes CASSLLGQGSLSSGNTIYF.

CDR3 loop: CAISDPRWGRVGDDEQFF. The CDR3 nucleotides read TGTGCCATCAGTGACCCCCGGTGGGGGAGGGTAGGAGACGATGAGCAGTTCTTC. V is TRBV10-3 and J is TRBJ2-1, with 7 nucleotides matching TRBD2. J gave up 8 bases and V 3 bases, and 19 bases lay outside the gene matches. The CDR3 consists of 18 residues. CDR1 and CDR2 from the germline V gene are ENHRY and SYGVKD.

CDR3: CASSGATLLDIQYF. The CDR3 DNA is TGTGCCAGCAGTGGAGCGACCTTGCTAGACATTCAGTACTTC. The V call is TRBV2, the J call TRBJ2-4; D is ambiguous. V lost 4 bases, J lost 8 bases, and 15 bases lay in between. The length of the CDR3 is 14 residues. Germline CDR1 and CDR2: SNHLY and FYNNEI.

J is TRBJ1-2 and V is TRBV7-9; unclear D gene. The CDR3 consists of 11 residues. Between the trimmed V and J ends, which lost 1 base and 11 bases, there was a span of 8 bases. Germline CDR1 and CDR2: SEHNR and FQNEAQ (reference sequence). The CDR3 nucleotides are TGTGCCAGCAGCTTAGTTGACCGGTACACCTTC. Its protein product is CASSLVDRYTF.

The chain combines TRBV28 with TRBJ2-7; 9 positions agree with TRBD1. The trim removed 5 bases at V and 4 bases at J, leaving 9 bases unmatched. The length of the CDR3 is 15 residues. Germline CDR1 MDHEN, CDR2 SYDVKM. The CDR3 bases are TGTGCCAGCAGTGGCTCCGGGACAGGGTCTTACGAGCAGTACTTC. As protein: CASSGSGTGSYEQYF. The complete variable domain, with remaining parts taken from reference TRBV28 and TRBJ2-7, reads DVKVTQSSRYLVKRTGEKVFLECVQDMDHENMFWYRQDPGLGLRLIYFSYDVKMKEKGDIPEGYSVSREKKERFSLILESASTNQTSMYLCASSGSGTGSYEQYFGPGTRLTVT.

The chain recombines TRBV28 with TRBJ1-1, with D unclear. Trimming cost V 2 bases and J 0 bases, with 4 bases left between them. This CDR3 comprises 13 residues. Germline CDR1 reads MDHEN; CDR2 reads SYDVKM. CDR3 sequence (DNA): TGTGCCAGCAGTTTACGGCTGAACACTGAAGCTTTCTTT. Protein product: CASSLRLNTEAFF.

This chain's CDR3 is CASSYSVGQPQHF. Written as DNA, the CDR3 is TGTGCCAGCAGTTACTCGGTTGGACAGCCCCAGCATTTT. The genes are TRBV6-5 and TRBJ1-5; D unclear. The CDR3 has 13 residues. The V gene's germline CDR1 is MNHEY and CDR2 SVGAGI. V lost 0 bases and J lost 7, with 7 bases in between.

V and J are TRBV5-6 and TRBJ1-1, with a tentative D call TRBD1 (6 bases). In germline, CDR1 is SGHDT, CDR2 YYEEEE. The CDR3 covers 13 residues. Trimming removed 4 bases at V and 6 bases at J, with 13 bases between. CDR3: CASSRQDFSEAFF. The CDR3, as DNA: TGTGCCAGCAGCCGACAGGACTTCTCTGAAGCTTTCTTT.

As DNA, the CDR3 is TGCGCCAGCAGCTTGGCAGGGACCAACACTGAAGCTTTCTTT. Protein product: CASSLAGTNTEAFF. V usage is TRBV5-1 and J usage is TRBJ1-1; maybe TRBD1 (5 bases). CDR3 size: 14 residues. Trimming left V 0 bases short and J 2 bases short, with 8 bases between. CDR1 is SGHRS and CDR2 is YFSETQ in the germline V gene.

The chain combines TRBV5-1 with TRBJ2-1, with a weak D call TRBD1 (6 bases). The V gene's germline CDR1 is SGHRS and CDR2 YFSETQ. The ends were cut back, 7 bases at V and 0 bases at J, with 17 bases in the middle. This CDR3 spans 16 amino acids. The DNA of the CDR3 is TGCGCCAGCTTCCTCGCGAGGGGGAGCTCCTACAATGAGCAGTTCTTC. Protein sequence: CASFLARGSSYNEQFF.

This CDR3 is CASSLSSGGEETQYF. The DNA for the CDR3 is TGCGCCAGCAGCTTGTCCAGCGGGGGGGAGGAGACCCAGTACTTC. The chain joins TRBV5-1 to TRBJ2-5, with 10 bases fitting TRBD2. The germline gives CDR1 SGHRS, CDR2 YFSETQ. The CDR3 contains 15 residues. V trimming: 1 base; J trimming: 5 bases; junction bases outside the gene matches: 5.

This chain uses TRBV4-1 with TRBJ2-7; possibly TRBD2 for D (6 bases). V lost 4 bases, J lost 2 bases, and 12 bases lay in between. The CDR3 has 14 residues. From germline, CDR1 is MGHRA and CDR2 YSYEKL. CDR3 in amino acids: CASSPWTGAYEQYF. The CDR3 region has the DNA TGCGCCAGCAGCCCATGGACGGGGGCCTACGAGCAGTACTTC.

In its sample, this clone was seen a few times. The rearrangement links TRBV11-3 to TRBJ1-3; 7 bases map to TRBD1. The V gene end was trimmed by 6 bases and the J gene end by 4 bases; junction bases not matched to a gene: 9. This CDR3 is built from 15 residues. Germline-derived CDR1 and CDR2 are SGHNT and YENEEA. CDR3 loop: CASSPTGTAGNTIYF. The CDR3 nucleotides read TGTGCCAGCAGTCCTACTGGGACAGCCGGAAACACCATATATTTT.

CDR3 nucleotides: TGTGCCAGCAGCTTGGATGGTGCCACGCTGAACACTGAAGCTTTCTTT. Translation gives CASSLDGATLNTEAFF. The chain links TRBV5-4 to TRBJ1-1; D not certain. Trimming took off 0 bases at V and 0 bases at J, with 12 bases between the two ends. The CDR3 sequence is 16 residues long. The germline gives CDR1 SGHNT, CDR2 YYREEE (reference sequence). The whole variable domain, filled in from reference TRBV5-4 and TRBJ1-1, reads ETGVTQSPTHLIKTRGQQVTLRCSSQSGHNTVSWYQQALGQGPQFIFQYYREEENGRGNFPPRFSGLQFPNYSSELNVNALELDDSALYLCASSLDGATLNTEAFFGQGTRLTVV.

This chain uses TRBV5-1 with TRBJ1-4, with D tentatively TRBD1 (6 bases). The ends were cut back, 5 bases at V and 4 bases at J, with 15 bases in the middle. Germline V lookup: CDR1 SGHRS, CDR2 YFSETQ. This CDR3 spans 15 amino acids. In nucleotides, the CDR3 is TGCGCCAGCAGGCAGACGGGACAAAATAATGAAAAACTGTTTTTT. It is translated as CASRQTGQNNEKLFF.

This chain links TRBV21-1 with TRBJ2-3; the table names TRBD1, a call not compared with the DNA. TRBV21-1 is annotated as a pseudogene. This CDR3 has 17 amino acids. The CDR3 region is CASSKAPGQGSTDTQYF. In DNA, the CDR3 is TGTGCCAGCAGCAAAGCGCCCGGTCAGGGGAGCACAGATACGCAGTATTTT.

This sequence joins TRBV5-1 and TRBJ1-1, with 7 bases aligning to TRBD1. Germline CDR1 is SGHRS and CDR2 is YFSETQ. CDR3 size: 17 residues. V trimming: 1 base; J trimming: 2 bases; junction bases outside the gene matches: 11. CDR3 bases: TGCGCCAGCAGCTTGCGTAACCCGGACAGGATTAACACTGAAGCTTTCTTT. Encoded protein: CASSLRNPDRINTEAFF.

This clone was found once. V gene TRBV28 combines with J gene TRBJ1-5; D gene uncertain. Trimming took 3 bases from V and 0 from J, leaving 6 bases between them. There are 14 residues in the CDR3. Per germline, CDR1 MDHEN and CDR2 SYDVKM. This CDR3 reads CASSLVSSNQPQHF. The CDR3 DNA reads TGTGCCAGCAGTTTGGTCAGTAGCAATCAGCCCCAGCATTTT.

The chain links TRBV7-8 to TRBJ2-1, with D possibly being TRBD1 or TRBD2 (5 bases each). Germline assignment: CDR1 SGHVS and CDR2 FQNEAQ. The CDR3 covers 14 residues. Trimming pared 4 bases from V and 8 bases from J, leaving 15 bases between. The chain's CDR3 is CASSSVPGSDEQFF. The CDR3 region has the DNA TGTGCCAGCAGCTCGGTCCCAGGGAGCGATGAGCAGTTCTTC.